The text below deals with one T cell receptor beta chain. What it recognizes is unknown. The authors ran a second PCR of 7 to 11 cycles using a sample-barcoded 5' primer and a J-beta primer mix. Every cDNA molecule carried a tag from a template-switch adaptor bearing 12 random nucleotides. TCRdb re-called the 5' RACE reads with MiXCR, one entry per CDR3 protein. Among about 800,000 distinct CDR3 sequences listed, 58% were seen once. This entry comes from a study of blood T cells in healthy people across ages. For the study at large: Capture by template switching was about one barcoded beta molecule per two T cells. Study observations and caveats: Per million T cells, TCR beta diversity dropped about linearly as age rose.

Donors ranged from roughly 6 to 95 years old and were healthy Caucasians in Russia. Germline assignment: CDR1 SGHRS and CDR2 YFSETQ. The CDR3 runs to 14 residues. V lost 3 bases, J lost 3 bases, and 12 bases lay in between. The sequencing input was blood. This rearrangement joins TRBV5-1 to TRBJ2-5; D uncertain. This clonotype was obtained from a man aged 25-45 years in good health. The CDR3 loop is CASSSPPGKETQYF. The CDR3 coding sequence is TGCGCCAGCAGCTCGCCCCCCGGAAAAGAGACCCAGTACTTC.